Listed here are 19 T cell receptor beta chains from one sample, sequenced in a study of ipilimumab plus nivolumab after autologous stem cell transplantation. Sequencing used immunoSEQ multiplex PCR; TCRdb keeps in-frame clones, though not all of them. The repertoire has approximately 1,700 clones, roughly nine tenths of them found once; the top ten carry about 22%. This specimen consisted of PBMCs, obtained in a trial of ipilimumab plus nivolumab as post-transplant consolidation. These receptors originate from a male donor with multiple myeloma.

V gene TRBV5-1 combines with J gene TRBJ1-2, with a tentative D call TRBD1 (6 bases). This CDR3 has 13 amino acids. CDR1 and CDR2 from the germline V gene are SGHRS and YFSETQ. V was cut by 0 bases and J by 6 bases, with 9 bases left in between. The CDR3 reads CASSLEQGDGYTF. The CDR3 region has the DNA TGCGCCAGCAGCTTGGAACAGGGTGATGGCTACACCTTC.

The V gene is TRBV5-1, the J gene TRBJ2-1; no firm D call. CDR1 and CDR2 (germline): SGHRS, YFSETQ. The CDR3 spans 15 residues. Trimming left V 0 bases short and J 7 bases short, with 14 bases between. The CDR3 is CASSLVPPDLNEQFF. The CDR3 DNA is TGCGCCAGCAGCTTGGTTCCCCCCGACCTGAATGAGCAGTTCTTC.

V and J are TRBV7-2 and TRBJ2-7, with 8 bases fitting TRBD1. The CDR3 sequence is 14 residues long. The V and J ends lost 5 bases and 4 bases, in that order; junction bases with no gene match: 7. The germline V gene encodes CDR1 SGHTA and CDR2 FQGNSA. As DNA, the CDR3 is TGTGCCAGCAGCCCTAGGACAGGGTTATACGAGCAGTACTTC. Translating it yields CASSPRTGLYEQYF.

This clone came up once. The chain uses TRBV7-3 and TRBJ2-5, with D perhaps TRBD1 (5 bases). This CDR3 is 13 amino acids long. V was shortened by 5 bases and J by 5 bases, with 12 bases between the two germline ends. Germline CDR1 SGHTA, CDR2 FQGTGA. For the CDR3, the DNA is TGTGCCAGCAGCATTCAGGGTCGGGAGACCCAGTACTTC. As protein: CASSIQGRETQYF.

The chain carries TRBV19 and TRBJ2-3; D gene uncertain. This CDR3 contains 13 residues. V shed 5 bases and J shed 0 bases, with 6 bases lying between them. Germline V lookup: CDR1 LNHDA, CDR2 SQIVND (reference sequence). The CDR3 DNA reads TGTGCCAGTAGTGCTATTAGCACAGATACGCAGTATTTT. This gives the protein CASSAISTDTQYF.

The chain uses TRBV2 and TRBJ2-7; 7 nucleotides match TRBD2. Per the germline V gene, CDR1 is SNHLY and CDR2 is FYNNEI. With V trimmed by 5 bases and J by 4 bases, 14 bases remained unmatched. The CDR3 length is 16 residues. CDR3 DNA: TGTGCCAGCAGTTGGGACGAACGACTAGCTGATTACGAGCAGTACTTC. Its protein is CASSWDERLADYEQYF. Full variable domain (missing parts from reference TRBV2 and TRBJ2-7): EPEVTQTPSHQVTQMGQEVILRCVPISNHLYFYWYRQILGQKVEFLVSFYNNEISEKSEIFDDQFSVERPDGSNFTLKIRSTKLEDSAMYFCASSWDERLADYEQYFGPGTRLTVT.

By share, this clone ranks as hyperexpanded. The chain couples TRBV7-9 to TRBJ1-1, with 11 positions matching TRBD1. Germline loops: CDR1 SEHNR, CDR2 FQNEAQ (reference sequence). The CDR3 sequence is 15 residues long. With V trimmed by 3 bases and J by 6 bases, 6 bases remained unmatched. The CDR3 DNA is TGTGCCAGCAGCTTGTGGACAGGGGGCCGATCTGAAGCTTTCTTT. It translates to CASSLWTGGRSEAFF.

The chain employs TRBV18 and TRBJ1-2; D call uncertain. Looked up from germline, CDR1 is KGHSH and CDR2 is LQKENI. The germline V and J ends were trimmed by 2 bases and 3 bases, with 4 bases remaining between them. The CDR3 totals 12 residues. CDR3 DNA: TGTGCCAGCTCACCAGGAGACTATGGCTACACCTTC. Its translation is CASSPGDYGYTF.

The chain recombines TRBV6-1 with TRBJ1-1; D is perhaps TRBD1 (5 bases). This CDR3 is 14 amino acids long. Per the germline V gene, CDR1 is MNHNS and CDR2 is SASEGT. V lost 3 bases and J lost 4, with 12 bases in between. CDR3 DNA sequence: TGTGCCAGCAGTGAGAAGGGAGGGGCCACTGAAGCTTTCTTT. Protein product: CASSEKGGATEAFF.

The chain joins TRBV6-4 to TRBJ2-6; no clear D. Germline V lookup: CDR1 MRHNA, CDR2 SNTAGT. The CDR3 contains 14 residues. Trimming removed 0 bases from V and 4 bases from J, with 4 bases in between. DNA of the CDR3: TGTGCCAGCAGTGACTCTCCGGGGGCCAACGTCCTGACTTTC. It translates to CASSDSPGANVLTF.

This clone has just one count. The rearrangement links TRBV6-1 to TRBJ2-7; D gene unclear. Trimming left V 7 bases short and J 1 base short, with 17 bases between. The CDR3 has 15 residues. CDR1 and CDR2 (germline): MNHNS, SASEGT. The CDR3 DNA reads as TGTGCCAGCATAGCCAGCGCTAGAACTTCCTACGAGCAGTACTTC. Translating it yields CASIASARTSYEQYF.

This chain links TRBV4-3 with TRBJ1-5; D is undetermined. There are 14 residues in the CDR3. The V and J ends lost 0 bases and 4 bases respectively, with 7 bases between them. Germline V gene lookup returns CDR1 LGHNA and CDR2 YSLEER. The CDR3 bases are TGCGCCAGCAGCCAAGAGGTCAAAAATCAGCCCCAGCATTTT. This translates into CASSQEVKNQPQHF.

The chain has TRBV27 and TRBJ2-7; D is undetermined. V lost 1 base, J lost 6 bases, and 13 bases lay in between. This CDR3 spans 14 amino acids. Germline CDR1 reads MNHEY; CDR2 reads SMNVEV (reference sequence). This CDR3 reads CASSLLWRHGEQYF. CDR3 nucleotide sequence: TGTGCCAGCAGTTTATTGTGGCGGCACGGCGAGCAGTACTTC.

The rearrangement links TRBV19 to TRBJ1-4; 10 bases are a match to TRBD1. The CDR3 length is 14 residues. Trimming took 10 bases from V and 8 from J; bases not matched to a gene: 10. Germline V lookup: CDR1 LNHDA, CDR2 SQIVND (reference sequence). The CDR3 nucleotides read TGTGCCACTCAGGACAGGGGGAGAGGGGAAAAACTGTTTTTT. Amino acids: CATQDRGRGEKLFF.

The rearrangement uses TRBV11-2 and TRBJ2-5, with 12 bases that match TRBD2. This CDR3 comprises 15 residues. The trim removed 5 bases at V and 2 bases at J, leaving 3 bases unmatched. Per germline, CDR1 SGHAT and CDR2 FQNNGV. CDR3 sequence: CASSKGLAGQETQYF. CDR3 in DNA: TGTGCCAGCAGCAAAGGACTAGCGGGGCAAGAGACCCAGTACTTC.

This chain connects TRBV7-9 to TRBJ1-2; TRBD1 matches 7 bases. The J segment lost 4 bases and the V segment lost 5 bases, leaving 4 bases of the junction unmatched. The CDR3 length is 13 residues. Germline lookup yields CDR1 SEHNR and CDR2 FQNEAQ (reference sequence). This CDR3 reads CASSPGGSYGYTF. In nucleotides, the CDR3 is TGTGCCAGCAGCCCAGGGGGGAGCTATGGCTACACCTTC.

The chain has TRBV6-5 and TRBJ2-7, with unresolved D. This CDR3 region has 13 residues. Germline CDR1 reads MNHEY; CDR2 reads SVGAGI. The V end lost 4 bases, the J end lost 6 bases, and 13 bases lay between the germline ends. The CDR3 region has the DNA TGTGCCAGCAGTTCCCCACCCGGTTCCGAGCAGTACTTC. This sequence encodes CASSSPPGSEQYF.

The V call is TRBV6-5, the J call TRBJ1-1; TRBD1 might be the D (6 bases). The CDR3 is 13 amino acids. Germline V gives CDR1 MNHEY, CDR2 SVGAGI. With 5 bases removed from V and 4 bases from J, the gap between germline ends came to 11 bases. The CDR3 reads CASSRMDSTEAFF. DNA of the CDR3: TGTGCCAGCAGTAGAATGGACAGCACTGAAGCTTTCTTT.

The CDR3 region has the DNA TGTGCCAGCAGTCCCCCGGGACAGGGCAGTGAAAAACTGTTTTTT. Translating it yields CASSPPGQGSEKLFF. V gene TRBV28 combines with J gene TRBJ1-4, with 9 bases identical to TRBD1. After removal of 5 bases from V and 7 bases from J, the junction contained 8 bases not matched to a gene. Germline lookup yields CDR1 MDHEN and CDR2 SYDVKM. The CDR3 totals 15 residues.